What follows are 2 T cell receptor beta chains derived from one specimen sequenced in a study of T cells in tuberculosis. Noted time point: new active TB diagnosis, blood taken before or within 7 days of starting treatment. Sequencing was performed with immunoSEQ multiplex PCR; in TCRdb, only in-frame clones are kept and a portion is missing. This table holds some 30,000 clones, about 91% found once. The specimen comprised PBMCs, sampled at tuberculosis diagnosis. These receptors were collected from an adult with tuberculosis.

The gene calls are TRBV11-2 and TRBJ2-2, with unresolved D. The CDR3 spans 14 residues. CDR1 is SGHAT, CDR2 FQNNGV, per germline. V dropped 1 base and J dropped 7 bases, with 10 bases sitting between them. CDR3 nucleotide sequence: TGTGCCAGCAGCTTAGGGCTAGAAGGCGGGGAGCTGTTTTTT. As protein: CASSLGLEGGELFF.

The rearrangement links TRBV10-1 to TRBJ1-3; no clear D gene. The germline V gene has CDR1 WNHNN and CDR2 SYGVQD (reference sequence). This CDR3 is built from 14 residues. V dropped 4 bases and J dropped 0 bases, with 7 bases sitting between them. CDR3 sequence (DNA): TGCGCCAGCAGTGCGGGGAGCTCTGGAAACACCATATATTTT. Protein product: CASSAGSSGNTIYF.